The 8 T cell receptor beta chains below all came from one sample that was sequenced in a study of T cell repertoires in cytomegalovirus infection. These TCRs' antigens remain unknown. TCRdb used MiXCR to reprocess the reads, holding one entry per CDR3 protein. The repertoire holds approximately 350,000 distinct CDR3 sequences, about 34% seen once, with around an eighth in the top ten. The material was cultured PBMCs, obtained from culture after CMV antigen stimulation. The receptors were gathered from a human donor in good health (CMV status not recorded). Some clones in this sample may be carry-over from other donors' samples.

This sequence joins TRBV30 and TRBJ2-7; D unclear. Trimming took off 0 bases at V and 6 bases at J, with 12 bases between the two ends. Looked up from germline, CDR1 is GTSNPN and CDR2 is SVGIG (reference sequence). The CDR3 contains 13 residues. The CDR3 protein is CAWSVQSASEQYV. The CDR3, as DNA: TGTGCCTGGAGTGTACAGTCGGCCTCCGAGCAGTACGTC.

The chain uses TRBV6-6 and TRBJ1-4; 12 bases are a match to TRBD1. This CDR3 spans 18 amino acids. In germline, CDR1 is MNHNY, CDR2 SVGAGI (reference sequence). V trimming: 5 bases; J trimming: 7 bases; junction bases outside the gene matches: 14. Written as DNA, the CDR3 is TGTGCCAGCAGTCAGATTCAGCGGGACAGGGGGCTAATTGAAAAACTGTTTTTT. Translation: CASSQIQRDRGLIEKLFF.

The J gene is TRBJ2-1, the V gene TRBV11-2; 9 bases map to TRBD2. The germline V gene encodes CDR1 SGHAT and CDR2 FQNNGV. Trimming removed 1 base from V and 4 bases from J; junction bases left unmatched: 5. CDR3 length: 16 amino acids. The CDR3 DNA follows: TGTGCCAGCAGCTTAGTTCCTAGCGGGACGTACAATGAGCAGTTCTTC. It encodes CASSLVPSGTYNEQFF.

This clonotype was seen a few times. This sequence joins TRBV12-3 or TRBV12-4 and TRBJ2-4; 13 positions agree with TRBD2. J lost 0 bases, V lost 6 bases, and 17 bases had no gene match. The CDR3 contains 21 residues. CDR3 sequence reads: CASRSPGLAGRERRAKNIQYF. The CDR3 nucleotides read TGTGCCAGCAGGTCCCCGGGACTAGCGGGAAGAGAGAGGCGAGCCAAAAACATTCAGTACTTC.

The chain carries TRBV7-8 and TRBJ1-4, with TRBD1 matching over 9 bases. There are 16 residues in the CDR3. The V and J ends lost 5 bases and 5 bases, in that order; junction bases with no gene match: 9. Germline V gives CDR1 SGHVS, CDR2 FQNEAQ. The CDR3 nucleotides read TGTGCCAGCAGCCACGCGGGGACAGGGCGAAATGAAAAACTGTTTTTT. Its translation: CASSHAGTGRNEKLFF.

The gene calls are TRBV7-6 and TRBJ1-1; D possibly corresponds to TRBD1 (5 bases). The V gene's germline CDR1 is SGHVS and CDR2 FNYEAQ. The CDR3 extends over 17 amino acids. Trimming took 5 bases from V and 0 from J, leaving 19 bases between them. CDR3 region: CASSPIGWGRLNTEAFF. The CDR3 coding sequence is TGTGCCAGCAGCCCTATTGGGTGGGGACGGTTGAACACTGAAGCTTTCTTT.

The rearrangement links TRBV15 to TRBJ2-1; D is possibly TRBD2 (7 bases). The CDR3 totals 17 residues. With 0 bases removed from V and 4 bases from J, the gap between germline ends came to 16 bases. Germline-derived CDR1 and CDR2 are LNHNV and YYDKDF (reference sequence). The CDR3 protein is CATSRDLGASGYNEQFF. The CDR3 region has the DNA TGTGCCACCAGCAGAGATCTGGGGGCTAGCGGATACAATGAGCAGTTCTTC.

DNA of the CDR3: TGTGCCAGCAGCGCCCAACCAGGGTTCTATGAGCAGTTCTTC. Translated: CASSAQPGFYEQFF. The J gene is TRBJ2-1, the V gene TRBV7-8; TRBD1 is a possible D gene (5 bases). The ends were cut back, 5 bases at V and 8 bases at J, with 16 bases in the middle. The CDR3 has 14 amino acids. The germline CDR1 and CDR2 sequences are SGHVS and FQNEAQ.